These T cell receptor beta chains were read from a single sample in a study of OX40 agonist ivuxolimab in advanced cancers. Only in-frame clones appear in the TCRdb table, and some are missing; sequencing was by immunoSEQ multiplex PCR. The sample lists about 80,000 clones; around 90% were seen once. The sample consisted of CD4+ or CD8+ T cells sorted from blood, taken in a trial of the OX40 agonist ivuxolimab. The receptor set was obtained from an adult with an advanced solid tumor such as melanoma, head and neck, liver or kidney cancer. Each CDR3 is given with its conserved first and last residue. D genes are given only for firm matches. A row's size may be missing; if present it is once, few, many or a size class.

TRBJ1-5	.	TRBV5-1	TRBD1	TGCGCCAGCAGCGTTTTCCCCGCTGGGCCAGGGGGCACTCAGCCCCAGCATTTT	CASSVFPAGPGGTQPQHF
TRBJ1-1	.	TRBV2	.	TGTGCCAGCAGTGATGAGGGGAGTAGAACTGAAGCTTTCTTT	CASSDEGSRTEAFF
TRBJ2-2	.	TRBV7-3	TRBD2	TGTGCCAGCAGCTTGGGACTAAGTGGCGGGGAGCTGTTTTTT	CASSLGLSGGELFF
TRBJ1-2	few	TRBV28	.	TGTGCCAGCAGACGATTTAACAGGCAATATGGCTACACCTTC	CASRRFNRQYGYTF
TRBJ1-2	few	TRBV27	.	TGTGCCAGCAGTCCCAGGGACGCATATGGCTACACCTTC	CASSPRDAYGYTF
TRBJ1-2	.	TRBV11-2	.	TGTGCCAGCAGCTTGGACAGAACGGGGATGGGCTATGGCTACACCTTC	CASSLDRTGMGYGYTF
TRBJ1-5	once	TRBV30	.	TGTGCCTGGAGTAAAACGGGGGGACAGCCCCAGCATTTT	CAWSKTGGQPQHF
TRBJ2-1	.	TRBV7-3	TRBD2	TGTGCCAGCAGCTTACTAGCGGGAGGGCCTCATGAGCAGTTCTTC	CASSLLAGGPHEQFF
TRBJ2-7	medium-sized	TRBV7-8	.	TGTGCCAGCAGCTTACTTCAGGCTAAGTACTTC	CASSLLQAKYF
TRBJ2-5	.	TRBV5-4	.	TGTGCCAGCAGCTCGGGCCAGCCACGGGAGACCCAGTACTTC	CASSSGQPRETQYF
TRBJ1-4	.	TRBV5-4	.	TGTGCCAGCAGCCTACCACAGGGAGGTAATGAAAAACTGTTTTTT	CASSLPQGGNEKLFF
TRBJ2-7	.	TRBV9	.	TGTGCCAGCAGCCGACAGGCCGATTCCCCCTACGAGCAGTACTTC	CASSRQADSPYEQYF
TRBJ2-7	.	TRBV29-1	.	TGCAGCTTTTCCGGGACTTACTCCTACGAGCAGTACTTC	CSFSGTYSYEQYF
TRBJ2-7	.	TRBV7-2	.	TGTGCCAGCAGCTTAAGTAGCAATACGCCCTACGAGCAGTACTTC	CASSLSSNTPYEQYF
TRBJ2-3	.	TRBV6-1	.	TGTGCCAGCAGGACGAGCGTCGGCACAGATACGCAGTATTTT	CASRTSVGTDTQYF
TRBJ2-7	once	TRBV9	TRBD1	TGTGCCAGCAGCGTGCCGGGACAGGGGGGCTTC	CASSVPGQGGF
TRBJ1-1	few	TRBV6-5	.	TGTGCCAGCAGAAAGATATTGAACACTGAAGCTTTCTTT	CASRKILNTEAFF
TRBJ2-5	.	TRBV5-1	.	TGCGCCAGCAGCTTTGGCGGACGCCAAGAGACCCAGTACTTC	CASSFGGRQETQYF
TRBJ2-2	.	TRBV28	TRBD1	TGTGCCAGCAGCATAACAGGGGGCCTTGACGGGGAGCTGTTTTTT	CASSITGGLDGELFF
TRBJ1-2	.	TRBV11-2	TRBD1	TGTGCCAGCGGGACAGGGAAAGGATATGGCTACACCTTC	CASGTGKGYGYTF
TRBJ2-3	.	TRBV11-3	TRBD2	TGTGCCAGCAGCTTAGATGGGACTAGTTCGCAGTATTTT	CASSLDGTSSQYF
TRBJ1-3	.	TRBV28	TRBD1	TGTGCCAGCAGTTTATATGGACAGGGGGCTTATGGAAACACCATATATTTT	CASSLYGQGAYGNTIYF
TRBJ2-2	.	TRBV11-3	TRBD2	TGTGCCAGCAGCCCCCGGGGGGGCCCGAACACCGGGGAGCTGTTTTTT	CASSPRGGPNTGELFF
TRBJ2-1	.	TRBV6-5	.	TGTGCCAGCAGTTACTCGCCCGCTATCTACAATGAGCAGTTCTTC	CASSYSPAIYNEQFF
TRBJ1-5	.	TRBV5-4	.	TGTGCCAGCAGCTTGAGGGGCAGCAATCAGCCCCAGCATTTT	CASSLRGSNQPQHF
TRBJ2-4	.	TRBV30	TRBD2	TGTGCCTGGAACGGGGGGACGGGGAACATTCAGTACTTC	CAWNGGTGNIQYF
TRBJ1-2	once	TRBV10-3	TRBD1	TGTGCCATTTTAGAACCGGGACAGGGGGCCATTGGCTACACCTTC	CAILEPGQGAIGYTF
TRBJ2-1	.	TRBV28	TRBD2	TGTGCCAGCAGTTTTGCGGGAGGGCCTCGGAATGAGCAGTTCTTC	CASSFAGGPRNEQFF
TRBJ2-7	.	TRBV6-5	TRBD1	TGTGCCAGCAGTCGCAGGACAGGGTACTACGAGCAGTACTTC	CASSRRTGYYEQYF
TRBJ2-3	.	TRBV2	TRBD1	TGTGCCAGCAGTCGACGGACAGGGGGGACAGATACGCAGTATTTT	CASSRRTGGTDTQYF
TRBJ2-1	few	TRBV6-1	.	TGTGCCAGCAAGGGCCCGACCTCCTACAATGAGCAGTTCTTC	CASKGPTSYNEQFF
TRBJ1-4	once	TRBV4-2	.	TGTGCCAGCAGCCAAGTCGGGCTAGGCGAAAAACTGTTTTTT	CASSQVGLGEKLFF
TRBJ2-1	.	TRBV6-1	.	TGTGCCAGCAGTGGGCGCCTCTACTACGGCCATGAGCAGTTCTTC	CASSGRLYYGHEQFF
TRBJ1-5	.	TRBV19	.	TGTGCCAGTAGTATCGGTGATAATAGCAATCAGCCCCAGCATTTT	CASSIGDNSNQPQHF
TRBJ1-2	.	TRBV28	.	TGTGCCAGCAGTTCACCCGGGACTCAAGCCTATGGCTACACCTTC	CASSSPGTQAYGYTF
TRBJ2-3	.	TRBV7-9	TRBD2	TGTGCCAGCAGCTTGGCGGGAGCGGTAGATACGCAGTATTTT	CASSLAGAVDTQYF
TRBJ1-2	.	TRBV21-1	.	TGTGCCAGCAGCAATTGGACAGGCGGCCGTTTATATGGCTACACCTTC	CASSNWTGGRLYGYTF
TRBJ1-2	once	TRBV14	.	TGTGCCAGCAGCCAAAAAGGGGCCCTTACCTTC	CASSQKGALTF
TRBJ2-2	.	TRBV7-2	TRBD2	TGTGCCAGCAGCTTAGAGGTTGGGGCGGGAGTTGGCGGGGAGCTGTTTTTT	CASSLEVGAGVGGELFF
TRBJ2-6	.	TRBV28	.	TGTGCCAGCGGCGGTAGTCCCCGGTCAGACCACTCTGGGGCCAACGTCCTGACTTTC	CASGGSPRSDHSGANVLTF
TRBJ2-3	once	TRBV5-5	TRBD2	TGTGCCAGCAGCCCACGACTAGCGGGAGGAGCGAGCACAGATACGCAGTATTTT	CASSPRLAGGASTDTQYF
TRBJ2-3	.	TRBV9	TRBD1	TGTGCCAGCAGCCCCAGAGGGACAGGGGGTGATACGCAGTATTTT	CASSPRGTGGDTQYF
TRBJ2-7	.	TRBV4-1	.	TGCGCCAGCAGCCAAGATAGGGGGAGACTAGAGGCCTACGAGCAGTACTTC	CASSQDRGRLEAYEQYF
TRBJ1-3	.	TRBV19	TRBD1	TGTGCCAGTAGTGGACAGGGGGCTGGAAACACCATATATTTT	CASSGQGAGNTIYF
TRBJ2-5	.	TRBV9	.	TGTGCCAGCAGCGGACGCCCCGAGGCGGAGACCCAGTACTTC	CASSGRPEAETQYF
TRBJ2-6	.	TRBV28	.	TGTGCCAGCAAGGATCTGGGCTCTGGGGCCAACGTCCTGACTTTC	CASKDLGSGANVLTF
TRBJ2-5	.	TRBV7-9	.	TGTGCCAGCAGCTTAGGTGGCAGGGGCCAGACCCAGTACTTC	CASSLGGRGQTQYF